This T cell receptor beta chain came from a study of blood T cell repertoires in COVID-19. Unmatched junction bases numbered 7, after V lost 3 bases and J lost 4 bases. The CDR3 runs to 15 residues. Germline V gene data show CDR1 as SGHNT and CDR2 as YYREEE (reference sequence). TCRdb's copy holds only in-frame clones and misses some; the assay was immunoSEQ multiplex PCR. The sample includes fewer than 250,000 clones, roughly 86% seen only once; the top ten take approximately 25%. The sequence derives from a woman aged 40 to 50 in a cohort exposed to, infected with or recovered from COVID-19 (not recorded which). The sample taken for sequencing was PBMCs or T cells enriched from blood (not recorded which). J is TRBJ1-2 and V is TRBV5-4, with 9 bases that match TRBD1. CDR3 residues: CASSSGQGNFYGYTF. Here the CDR3 DNA reads TGTGCCAGCAGCTCGGGACAGGGCAACTTCTATGGCTACACCTTC.